This passage covers 18 T cell receptor beta chains from one sample sequenced in a study of cytomegalovirus exposure and HLA in healthy donors (dated by TCRdb to 2016 to 2017). The library relied on the immunoSEQ multiplex PCR assay. The multiplex PCR relied on a mix of 60 forward primers for TCR Vbeta segments and 13 reverse primers for TCR Jbeta segments. TCRdb obtained this table from immuneACCESS and retained in-frame rearrangements with V and J assigned. These tables miss some clones; where compared with another copy, unresolved V genes account for less than half of the shortfall, and the remainder is unexplained. For this sample, the table gives tens of thousands of clones. Around 17% of the sample rests with the top ten. Sequenced sample: PBMCs. The receptors derive from a male donor in good health and CMV-seropositive.

This chain uses TRBV19 with TRBJ1-5; weak D call: TRBD1 (6 bases). This CDR3 has 16 residues. From germline, CDR1 is LNHDA and CDR2 SQIVND (reference sequence). V was cut by 5 bases and J by 0 bases, with 14 bases left in between. In DNA, the CDR3 is TGTGCCAGTAGTCCATGGACAGTCGATAGCAATCAGCCCCAGCATTTT. Translated: CASSPWTVDSNQPQHF. The entire variable domain, with the rest obtained from reference TRBV19 and TRBJ1-5, is as follows: DGGITQSPKYLFRKEGQNVTLSCEQNLNHDAMYWYRQDPGQGLRLIYYSQIVNDFQKGDIAEGYSVSREKKESFPLTVTSAQKNPTAFYLCASSPWTVDSNQPQHFGDGTRLSIL.

The CDR3 region has the DNA TGTGCCAGCGGACAGGGGAGCGAAAAACTGTTTTTT. Its translation: CASGQGSEKLFF. The chain uses TRBV18 and TRBJ1-4, with 9 bases lining up with TRBD1. The CDR3 contains 12 residues. With V trimmed by 8 bases and J by 8 bases, 3 bases remained unmatched. Germline CDR1 and CDR2: KGHSH and LQKENI.

The gene calls are TRBV16 and TRBJ1-1; D not resolved. The CDR3 runs to 13 residues. V was shortened by 5 bases and J by 0 bases, with 7 bases between the two germline ends. Germline V lookup: CDR1 KGHSY, CDR2 FQNENV. Here the CDR3 DNA reads TGTGCCAGCAGCTCTACCCTGAACACTGAAGCTTTCTTT. As protein: CASSSTLNTEAFF.

The CDR3 is CASSPGTQGETQYF. The DNA for the CDR3 is TGTGCCAGCTCACCAGGTACTCAGGGTGAGACCCAGTACTTC. V and J are TRBV18 and TRBJ2-5, with a tentative D call TRBD1 (5 bases). CDR1 and CDR2 (germline): KGHSH, LQKENI. Trimming stripped 2 bases from V and 5 bases from J, with 12 bases between. This CDR3 comprises 14 residues. Full variable domain (remainder filled in from reference TRBV18 and TRBJ2-5): NAGVMQNPRHLVRRRGQEARLRCSPMKGHSHVYWYRQLPEEGLKFMVYLQKENIIDESGMPKERFSAEFPKEGPSILRIQQVVRGDSAAYFCASSPGTQGETQYFGPGTRLLVL.

The chain is built from TRBV20-1 and TRBJ2-5; no firm D call. The V gene's germline CDR1 is DFQATT and CDR2 SNEGSKA (reference sequence). V was cut by 6 bases and J by 9 bases, with 11 bases left in between. The CDR3 is made up of 10 amino acids. CDR3 sequence: CSASSHAQYF. The CDR3 nucleotides read TGCAGTGCCAGTTCCCACGCCCAGTACTTC.

The chain recombines TRBV9 with TRBJ1-3; possible D gene TRBD1, 6 bases. V was shortened by 4 bases and J by 3 bases, with 14 bases between the two germline ends. The germline gives CDR1 SGDLS, CDR2 YYNGEE. The CDR3 runs to 15 residues. CDR3 sequence reads: CASSPQNRDGNTIYF. DNA of the CDR3: TGTGCCAGCAGCCCACAAAACAGGGATGGAAACACCATATATTTT.

The chain carries TRBV5-8 and TRBJ2-5; D perhaps matches TRBD1 (7 bases). Trimming cost V 0 bases and J 4 bases, with 22 bases left between them. CDR1 is SGHTS, CDR2 YDEGEE, per germline. The CDR3 has 18 amino acids. The CDR3 reads CASSLGAGGISSGETQYF. The DNA for the CDR3 is TGTGCCAGCAGCTTGGGGGCAGGGGGGATCAGTTCGGGAGAGACCCAGTACTTC.

The chain joins TRBV5-1 to TRBJ1-2; D is ambiguous. The V gene lost 5 bases and the J gene lost 3 bases, with 20 bases spanning the gap. The CDR3 length is 16 residues. The germline CDR1 and CDR2 sequences are SGHRS and YFSETQ. The CDR3 loop is CASRPLSTGPDYGYTF. The CDR3 bases are TGCGCCAGCAGACCCTTATCGACTGGCCCAGACTATGGCTACACCTTC.

The V and J genes are TRBV4-1 and TRBJ1-2; TRBD1 aligns across 9 bases. The V segment lost 1 base and the J segment 4 bases; nucleotides outside the gene matches: 4. Germline CDR1 reads MGHRA; CDR2 reads YSYEKL. CDR3 length equals 15 residues. The CDR3: CASSQVTGGIYGYTF. The CDR3 DNA is TGCGCCAGCAGCCAAGTCACAGGGGGCATCTATGGCTACACCTTC.

The chain combines TRBV7-3 with TRBJ2-1; tentatively, D is TRBD2 (5 bases). The germline V gene encodes CDR1 SGHTA and CDR2 FQGTGA. The CDR3 has 15 residues. V was trimmed by 1 base and J by 5 bases, leaving 12 bases between them. For the CDR3, the DNA is TGTGCCAGCAGCTTAAATCCGGGAAAGAACAATGAGCAGTTCTTC. This sequence encodes CASSLNPGKNNEQFF.

The chain links TRBV27 to TRBJ1-5; no firm D call. The V end was cut by 4 bases, the J end by 0 bases, with 16 bases between. This CDR3 is 17 amino acids long. Germline V gene sequence: CDR1 MNHEY, CDR2 SMNVEV (reference sequence). CDR3 DNA: TGTGCCAGCAGTTATATCCCCCCATTCAGTAGCAATCAGCCCCAGCATTTT. Amino acid sequence: CASSYIPPFSSNQPQHF.

The rearrangement uses TRBV29-1 and TRBJ2-5; TRBD2 matches 11 bases. Trimming removed 3 bases from V and 4 bases from J; junction bases left unmatched: 1. This CDR3 has 13 residues. Germline lookup yields CDR1 SQVTM and CDR2 ANQGSEA. For the CDR3, the DNA is TGCAGCGTTGACGGACTAGCGGGAGAGACCCAGTACTTC. As protein: CSVDGLAGETQYF.

The chain uses TRBV5-1 and TRBJ1-6; D call uncertain. V was pared by 0 bases and J by 8 bases, with 6 bases between. This CDR3 region has 13 residues. Germline CDR1 reads SGHRS; CDR2 reads YFSETQ. The DNA of the CDR3 is TGCGCCAGCAGCTTGGATCCGGATTCACCCCTCCACTTT. Translated, it gives CASSLDPDSPLHF.

The rearrangement links TRBV5-6 to TRBJ1-2; maybe TRBD1 (5 bases). CDR3 size: 14 residues. V shed 2 bases and J shed 8 bases, with 16 bases lying between them. Germline V CDR1 and CDR2: SGHDT, YYEEEE. Written as DNA, the CDR3 is TGTGCCAGCAGCTTTCAGGGAAGAGATGGCGGCTACACCTTC. This gives the protein CASSFQGRDGGYTF.

This rearrangement joins TRBV9 to TRBJ1-4; D gene unclear. V lost 5 bases and J lost 3, with 11 bases in between. The CDR3 is made up of 14 amino acids. Germline loops: CDR1 SGDLS, CDR2 YYNGEE. CDR3: CASSRAGSNEKLFF. The CDR3 DNA reads TGTGCCAGCAGTCGTGCGGGGTCTAATGAAAAACTGTTTTTT.

This chain connects TRBV7-6 to TRBJ2-6, with a possible D match to TRBD2 (6 bases). The V end was cut by 1 base, the J end by 4 bases, with 11 bases between. Looked up from germline, CDR1 is SGHVS and CDR2 is FNYEAQ. The CDR3 runs 16 residues. As DNA, the CDR3 is TGTGCCAGCAGCTTAGGCGGGACGAACGGGGCCAACGTCCTGACTTTC. Translation: CASSLGGTNGANVLTF.

About this clone itself: A read error may produce the germline difference seen at one junction end. The chain employs TRBV4-2 and TRBJ1-2; D possibly corresponds to TRBD1 (5 bases). The CDR3 runs 11 residues. The germline V gene encodes CDR1 LGHNA and CDR2 YNFKEQ. The CDR3 loop is CASSQEFRQHF. In nucleotides, the CDR3 is TGTGCCAGCAGCCAAGAATTCCGACAGCACTTC.

This chain uses TRBV6-5 with TRBJ1-5, with no clear D. V gave up 6 bases and J gave up 2 bases, with 11 bases separating them. The CDR3 extends over 14 amino acids. CDR1 MNHEY and CDR2 SVGAGI come from the germline V gene. CDR3 DNA: TGTGCCAGCAGCCTTTCGTCAGGCAATCAGCCCCAGCATTTT. Translating it yields CASSLSSGNQPQHF.